The TCR beta chain under discussion was sequenced for a study of blood T cell repertoires in COVID-19. V lost 2 bases, J lost 7 bases, and 12 bases lay in between. Germline V gives CDR1 SEHNR, CDR2 FQNEAQ (reference sequence). The CDR3 has 14 amino acids. The method was immunoSEQ multiplex PCR; TCRdb's version includes in-frame clones alone and lacks a portion of them. Of about 150,000 clones listed, over 75% are singletons. The chain carries TRBV7-9 and TRBJ1-5; D is ambiguous. This TCR was recovered from an elderly man with COVID-19, enrolled during active disease. Sequences were obtained from peripheral blood. As DNA, the CDR3 is TGTGCCAGCAGCTTAACTGGAGATCAACAGCCCCAGCATTTT. It is translated as CASSLTGDQQPQHF.